The 25 T cell receptor beta chains given below trace back to one sample, sequenced in a study of T cell responses to AZD1222 COVID-19 vaccine. Data came from immunoSEQ multiplex PCR; TCRdb stores just in-frame clones and leaves some out. The data contain some 170,000 clones, roughly nine tenths of them singletons. Sequences were derived from peripheral blood, sampled on day 0 of AZD1222 vaccination. The receptors stem from an adult in good health.

This rearrangement joins TRBV7-9 to TRBJ1-3, with D possibly TRBD1 on 6 matching bases. CDR1 and CDR2 from the germline V gene are SEHNR and FQNEAQ (reference sequence). V was pared by 4 bases and J by 0 bases, with 10 bases between. The CDR3 is 15 residues long. Here the CDR3 DNA reads TGTGCCAGCAGCTCCACGGGGGCCTCTGGAAACACCATATATTTT. Its translation: CASSSTGASGNTIYF.

CDR3 region: CASSFGRGQGEQYF. The CDR3 nucleotides read TGTGCCAGCAGCTTTGGCAGGGGGCAAGGCGAGCAGTACTTC. V gene TRBV13 combines with J gene TRBJ2-7; 8 nucleotides agree with TRBD1. CDR3 length: 14 amino acids. Germline trimming cut 3 bases from V and 6 bases from J; bases unmatched to any gene: 7. Looked up from germline, CDR1 is PRHDT and CDR2 is FYEKMQ (reference sequence).

The chain joins TRBV4-3 to TRBJ1-1; D is uncertain. CDR1 and CDR2 from the germline V gene are LGHNA and YSLEER. The CDR3 is 14 residues long. Trimming left V 0 bases short and J 5 bases short, with 10 bases between. The CDR3 sequence: CASSQDLSVTEAFF. CDR3 DNA: TGCGCCAGCAGCCAAGATTTGTCGGTTACTGAAGCTTTCTTT.

This clone was seen once. V gene TRBV25-1 combines with J gene TRBJ1-3; D ambiguous. Germline lookup yields CDR1 MGHDK and CDR2 SYGVNS. The CDR3 is 17 amino acids. Trimming removed 0 bases at V and 4 bases at J, with 16 bases between. CDR3 region: CASSEYYTTEKGNTIYF. DNA of the CDR3: TGTGCCAGCAGTGAATATTACACAACTGAAAAAGGAAACACCATATATTTT.

This clone was counted between two and nine times. The V and J genes are TRBV27 and TRBJ2-1; no firm D call. The CDR3 covers 12 residues. Germline values: CDR1 MNHEY, CDR2 SMNVEV (reference sequence). The V end lost 5 bases, the J end lost 0 bases, and 2 bases lay between the germline ends. CDR3 sequence: CASSHSYNEQFF. As DNA, the CDR3 is TGTGCCAGCAGTCACTCCTACAATGAGCAGTTCTTC.

The V call is TRBV15, the J call TRBJ2-7; no reliable D call. Germline lookup yields CDR1 LNHNV and CDR2 YYDKDF (reference sequence). The CDR3 spans 17 residues. Trimming shortened V by 5 bases and J by 1 base, and 21 bases separated the two germline ends. Here the CDR3 DNA reads TGTGCCACCAGCCGCCTTGGTCGCAGCGTCGAATCCTACGAGCAGTACTTC. This sequence encodes CATSRLGRSVESYEQYF.

The chain couples TRBV6-5 to TRBJ1-1, with a weak D call TRBD1 (5 bases). The CDR3 has 14 amino acids. Per the germline V gene, CDR1 is MNHEY and CDR2 is SVGAGI. Trimming removed 6 bases at V and 6 bases at J, with 17 bases between. The CDR3 reads CASSTQGRRAEAFF. DNA of the CDR3: TGTGCCAGCAGCACTCAGGGCAGGAGGGCTGAAGCTTTCTTT.

This sequence joins TRBV6-5 and TRBJ2-3; a weak D match, TRBD1 (7 bases). CDR1 is MNHEY and CDR2 is SVGAGI in the germline V gene. Trimming removed 8 bases from V and 5 bases from J, with 17 bases in between. This CDR3 contains 14 residues. The CDR3 loop reads CASSARGRLDTQYF. The CDR3 coding sequence is TGTGCCAGCTCAGCCAGGGGGAGGTTAGATACGCAGTATTTT.

The chain is built from TRBV9 and TRBJ2-1; 11 bases line up with TRBD2. After removal of 0 bases from V and 5 bases from J, the junction contained 7 bases not matched to a gene. This CDR3 has 17 amino acids. The germline V gene has CDR1 SGDLS and CDR2 YYNGEE. CDR3 amino acids: CASSVAGGLAGDNEQFF. As DNA, the CDR3 is TGTGCCAGCAGCGTAGCAGGCGGACTAGCGGGCGACAATGAGCAGTTCTTC.

This clone was seen once. The J gene is TRBJ2-3, the V gene TRBV5-4; TRBD2 matches 7 bases. This CDR3 comprises 15 residues. Germline lookup yields CDR1 SGHNT and CDR2 YYREEE (reference sequence). V trimming: 6 bases; J trimming: 6 bases; junction bases outside the gene matches: 13. CDR3 bases: TGTGCCAGCACCTTTGCGGGAGTGGGAACGGATACGCAGTATTTT. It yields the protein CASTFAGVGTDTQYF.

The chain couples TRBV23-1 to TRBJ1-1; D not resolved. TRBV23-1 counts as an open reading frame of uncertain function. This CDR3 has 13 residues. V gave up 4 bases and J gave up 13 bases, with 19 bases separating them. In DNA form, the CDR3 reads TGCGCCAGCAGTCCCCGGGCCGTGGGGAAAGGTTTCTTT. It yields the protein CASSPRAVGKGFF.

The genes are TRBV6-5 and TRBJ2-6; D unclear. Per the germline V gene, CDR1 is MNHEY and CDR2 is SVGAGI. The CDR3 length is 15 residues. V gave up 8 bases and J gave up 0 bases, with 11 bases separating them. CDR3 loop: CASQSASSGANVLTF. The CDR3 DNA sequence: TGTGCCAGCCAGAGTGCTAGCTCTGGGGCCAACGTCCTGACTTTC.

Remarks on this clone: Other DNA sequences within the sample encode an identical CDR3. The V gene is TRBV5-1, the J gene TRBJ1-5; D unresolved. The germline V and J ends were trimmed by 2 bases and 4 bases, with 10 bases remaining between them. CDR1 SGHRS and CDR2 YFSETQ come from the germline V gene. The CDR3 totals 14 residues. CDR3 loop: CASSLGAGNQPQHF. CDR3 coding DNA: TGCGCCAGCAGCTTAGGCGCCGGGAATCAGCCCCAGCATTTT. Using reference TRBV5-1 and TRBJ1-5 for the parts outside the CDR3, the full variable domain is KAGVTQTPRYLIKTRGQQVTLSCSPISGHRSVSWYQQTPGQGLQFLFEYFSETQRNKGNFPGRFSGRQFSNSRSEMNVSTLELGDSALYLCASSLGAGNQPQHFGDGTRLSIL.

CDR3 nucleotides: TGTGCCAGCAGCTTAGGCCAGTTGAACACCGGGGAGCTGTTTTTT. Amino acid sequence: CASSLGQLNTGELFF. This chain uses TRBV7-6 with TRBJ2-2; D not certain. The CDR3 runs 15 residues. Trimming removed 1 base at V and 1 base at J, with 7 bases between. Germline CDR1 is SGHVS and CDR2 is FNYEAQ.

This clone was observed once. This sequence joins TRBV4-2 and TRBJ2-6; D uncertain. The CDR3 consists of 15 residues. Trimming left V 4 bases short and J 2 bases short, with 9 bases between. Germline lookup yields CDR1 LGHNA and CDR2 YNFKEQ. The CDR3 coding sequence is TGTGCCAGCAGCCTTAAACAAGCTGGGGCCAACGTCCTGACTTTC. Protein: CASSLKQAGANVLTF.

The chain links TRBV30 to TRBJ2-7; D uncertain. The CDR3 spans 15 residues. Germline V gives CDR1 GTSNPN, CDR2 SVGIG (reference sequence). V lost 0 bases and J lost 0, with 12 bases in between. The CDR3 nucleotides read TGTGCCTGGAGTGTATCGGCAGGAAGCTCCTACGAGCAGTACTTC. It is translated as CAWSVSAGSSYEQYF.

This chain links TRBV28 with TRBJ1-3; no definite D call. The V gene's germline CDR1 is MDHEN and CDR2 SYDVKM. V lost 7 bases and J lost 1, with 17 bases in between. CDR3 length: 16 residues. DNA for the CDR3: TGTGCCAGCACCCGAGACATAGCCACGTCTGGAAACACCATATATTTT. Its translation: CASTRDIATSGNTIYF.

V usage is TRBV4-3 and J usage is TRBJ2-1; 10 nucleotides agree with TRBD2. This CDR3 comprises 16 residues. The germline V gene encodes CDR1 LGHNA and CDR2 YSLEER. V lost 1 base, J lost 8 bases, and 8 bases stayed unmatched. The CDR3 DNA reads TGCGCCAGCAGCCAAGCAGTGACTAGCGGGCCCCATGAGCAGTTCTTC. This translates into CASSQAVTSGPHEQFF.

This chain links TRBV2 with TRBJ2-1; D may be TRBD2 (5 bases). The V end lost 4 bases, the J end lost 10 bases, and 11 bases lay between the germline ends. There are 12 residues in the CDR3. The germline CDR1 and CDR2 sequences are SNHLY and FYNNEI. CDR3 DNA sequence: TGTGCCAGCAGTGCAGGAGGAACCGAGCAGTTCTTC. It yields the protein CASSAGGTEQFF.

The chain recombines TRBV18 with TRBJ2-3, with D unclear. CDR1 is KGHSH, CDR2 LQKENI, per germline. The CDR3 is 13 amino acids. The V gene lost 2 bases and the J gene lost 5 bases, with 8 bases spanning the gap. CDR3 region: CASSPGARDTQYF. CDR3 sequence (DNA): TGTGCCAGCTCACCAGGCGCGCGAGATACGCAGTATTTT.

The chain is built from TRBV10-1 and TRBJ2-1, with 10 bases fitting TRBD1. CDR1 is WNHNN, CDR2 SYGVQD, per germline (reference sequence). The CDR3 covers 14 residues. After removal of 9 bases from V and 6 bases from J, the junction contained 8 bases not matched to a gene. DNA for the CDR3: TGCGCCAGGAAACCGGGACAGGGGACCAATGAGCAGTTCTTC. This translates into CARKPGQGTNEQFF.

This chain joins TRBV6-1 and TRBJ1-2; D ambiguous. Germline V gene sequence: CDR1 MNHNS, CDR2 SASEGT. CDR3 length equals 12 residues. The germline V and J ends were trimmed by 3 bases and 2 bases, with 4 bases remaining between them. The CDR3 DNA reads as TGTGCCAGCAGTGAGGTCAACTATGGCTACACCTTC. It is translated as CASSEVNYGYTF.

This chain joins TRBV18 and TRBJ2-1; 9 nucleotides align to TRBD1. From germline, CDR1 is KGHSH and CDR2 LQKENI. The V and J ends lost 3 bases and 9 bases, in that order; junction bases with no gene match: 9. This CDR3 comprises 15 residues. The CDR3 region has the DNA TGTGCCAGCTCACCCCGGGACAGGGTACTCGGTGAGCAGTTCTTC. As protein: CASSPRDRVLGEQFF.

V gene TRBV13 combines with J gene TRBJ2-7; TRBD2 aligns across 9 bases. Germline V lookup: CDR1 PRHDT, CDR2 FYEKMQ (reference sequence). The CDR3 has 15 amino acids. Germline trimming cut 3 bases from V and 4 bases from J; bases unmatched to any gene: 7. The CDR3 DNA reads as TGTGCCAGCAGCTTGTCGCTAGCGGGGATTTACGAGCAGTACTTC. It codes for CASSLSLAGIYEQYF.

The chain joins TRBV5-1 to TRBJ1-3, with D hard to call. Germline-derived CDR1 and CDR2 are SGHRS and YFSETQ. V dropped 4 bases and J dropped 4 bases, with 9 bases sitting between them. CDR3 size: 13 residues. The CDR3 loop reads CASSPEKGNTIYF. Written as DNA, the CDR3 is TGCGCCAGCAGCCCCGAGAAAGGAAACACCATATATTTT.